This T cell receptor beta chain emerged from a study of blood T cell repertoires in COVID-19. TCRdb's table, derived via immunoSEQ multiplex PCR, lists solely in-frame clones and lacks some. Among 300,000 to 400,000 clones listed, around nine tenths were seen once. Trimming removed 2 bases from V and 0 bases from J; junction bases left unmatched: 11. CDR1 is KGHSH, CDR2 LQKENI, per germline. The CDR3 consists of 18 residues. This clone was seen only once. The sequencing sample was made of peripheral blood. The TCR sequence derives from a woman aged 18-29 years who had recovered from COVID-19. The chain carries TRBV18 and TRBJ2-3; 7 nucleotides match TRBD2. CDR3 sequence: CASSPNGGSDLSTDTQYF. CDR3 coding DNA: TGTGCCAGCTCACCAAATGGCGGGAGCGACTTGAGCACAGATACGCAGTATTTT.